This is a list of T cell receptor beta chains from one sample in a study of cytomegalovirus exposure and HLA in healthy donors. Some clones are missing from TCRdb's copy, which holds only in-frame ones; the method was immunoSEQ multiplex PCR. The data contain 95,000 to 150,000 clones, around 78% of them singletons. Material: PBMCs. The receptors were sampled from a man in his forties in good health and CMV-seronegative. Each CDR3 is given with its conserved first and last residue. The D gene is left open where the match is weak. Size is stated for part of the rows, as once, few or many counts, or as a class when the clone is expanded.

-	TRBD2	TRBV4-2	TRBJ2-2	CASSQGSRGAGELFF	TGTGCCAGCAGCCAAGGGAGCCGGGGGGCCGGGGAGCTGTTTTTT
once	-	TRBV29-1	TRBJ2-7	CSVEFEGNSYEQYF	TGCAGCGTTGAATTTGAGGGTAACTCCTACGAGCAGTACTTC
-	-	TRBV9	TRBJ1-4	CASSIGLGGKLFF	TGTGCCAGCAGTATTGGCCTAGGGGGAAAACTGTTTTTT
-	-	TRBV2	TRBJ2-6	CASSAIGANVLTF	TGTGCCAGCAGTGCTATCGGGGCCAACGTCCTGACTTTC
-	-	TRBV10-3	TRBJ2-7	CAIKGAAEEYF	TGTGCCATCAAAGGGGCAGCCGAAGAGTACTTC
-	TRBD2	TRBV5-1	TRBJ2-3	CASAFGGAVDTQYF	TGCGCCAGCGCCTTCGGGGGGGCCGTAGATACGCAGTATTTT
-	-	TRBV18	TRBJ1-1	CASSPRGSVGGTEAFF	TGTGCCAGCTCACCAAGGGGGAGCGTCGGCGGCACTGAAGCTTTCTTT
once	TRBD1	TRBV29-1	TRBJ2-2	CSAGQGSTGELFF	TGCAGCGCCGGACAGGGCAGCACCGGGGAGCTGTTTTTT
-	TRBD1	TRBV28	TRBJ1-6	CASRTGGSPLHF	TGTGCCAGCAGAACAGGGGGCTCACCCCTCCACTTT
-	TRBD1	TRBV7-9	TRBJ1-2	CASSFGTGAGYTF	TGTGCCAGCAGCTTCGGGACAGGGGCTGGCTACACCTTC
few	-	TRBV18	TRBJ1-6	CASSPQGTQNSPLHF	TGTGCCAGCTCACCGCAGGGGACGCAGAATTCACCCCTCCACTTT
few	TRBD1	TRBV27	TRBJ1-2	CASRPTDRGGFYGYTF	TGTGCCAGCAGGCCCACAGACAGGGGGGGTTTCTATGGCTACACCTTC
-	TRBD1	TRBV4-3	TRBJ2-7	CASSHLMDRGIHEQYF	TGCGCCAGCAGCCACCTAATGGACAGGGGCATCCACGAGCAGTACTTC
-	-	TRBV11-3	TRBJ2-5	CASSLAPRETQYF	TGTGCCAGCAGCTTAGCCCCCCGAGAGACCCAGTACTTC
-	-	TRBV19	TRBJ1-1	CASSPGTEAFF	TGTGCCAGTAGTCCGGGCACTGAAGCTTTCTTT
-	-	TRBV4-1	TRBJ2-1	CASSQLNEQFF	TGCGCCAGCAGCCAACTTAATGAGCAGTTCTTC
-	TRBD2	TRBV29-1	TRBJ2-1	CSALALRRDEQFF	TGCAGCGCACTAGCGCTTCGGCGGGATGAGCAGTTCTTC
few	-	TRBV30	TRBJ1-1	CAWSRVNTEAFF	TGTGCCTGGAGTCGGGTGAACACTGAAGCTTTCTTT
-	-	TRBV13	TRBJ1-2	CASSLRGAMIGYTF	TGTGCCAGCAGCTTGCGGGGGGCAATGATTGGCTACACCTTC
-	-	TRBV6-5	TRBJ1-1	CASSPHNTNTEAFF	TGTGCCAGCAGCCCCCACAATACGAACACTGAAGCTTTCTTT
-	-	TRBV28	TRBJ2-6	CASSLSTPGAGANVLTF	TGTGCCAGCAGTTTGTCGACCCCAGGGGCCGGGGCCAACGTCCTGACTTTC
-	TRBD1	TRBV28	TRBJ1-1	CASRGGQGKVRNTEAFF	TGTGCCAGCAGGGGGGGACAGGGAAAGGTGAGGAACACTGAAGCTTTCTTT
few	-	TRBV18	TRBJ1-1	CASSLQPPLLWGRGPEAFF	TGTGCCAGCTCACTTCAACCACCCTTACTATGGGGCAGGGGCCCTGAAGCTTTCTTT
-	TRBD1	TRBV7-2	TRBJ2-1	CASSTAGTGDNEQFF	TGTGCCAGCAGCACCGCCGGGACAGGGGACAATGAGCAGTTCTTC
once	-	TRBV10-3	TRBJ1-5	CATGLSLISNQPQHF	TGTGCCACAGGGCTTAGCTTAATTAGCAATCAGCCCCAGCATTTT
-	TRBD1	TRBV7-8	TRBJ2-5	CASSLIIRGTGGRETQYF	TGTGCCAGCAGCTTAATTATTAGGGGGACAGGGGGAAGGGAGACCCAGTACTTC
-	-	TRBV6-1	TRBJ1-6	CASSEEGNSPLHF	TGTGCCAGCAGTGAAGAGGGGAACTCACCCCTCCACTTT
once	TRBD1	TRBV6-5	TRBJ1-3	CASSYSGQGAGNTIYF	TGTGCCAGCAGTTACTCTGGGCAGGGGGCTGGAAACACCATATATTTT
-	-	TRBV19	TRBJ2-4	CASSDGPGVGQYF	TGTGCCAGTAGTGATGGGCCCGGGGTAGGTCAGTACTTC
few	-	TRBV11-2	TRBJ1-4	CASSLDVRLNEKLFF	TGTGCCAGCAGCTTAGACGTCAGGCTTAATGAAAAACTGTTTTTT
-	-	TRBV21-1	TRBJ1-4	CASSKVTGPTFPGKNEKLFF	TGTGCCAGCAGCAAAGTCACAGGCCCCACCTTCCCAGGGAAGAATGAAAAACTGTTTTTT
-	-	TRBV27	TRBJ2-2	CASGLRGELFF	TGTGCCAGCGGCCTCCGTGGGGAGCTGTTTTTT
-	-	TRBV7-2	TRBJ1-1	CASSFRMNTEAFF	TGTGCCAGCAGCTTCAGGATGAACACTGAAGCTTTCTTT
-	-	TRBV7-9	TRBJ2-2	CSSSSFRTSLTGELFF	TGTTCCAGCAGCTCGTTTCGGACATCCCTTACCGGGGAGCTGTTTTTT
-	-	TRBV28	TRBJ2-1	CASSLWGPRTYNEQFF	TGTGCCAGCAGTTTATGGGGCCCCAGGACCTACAATGAGCAGTTCTTC
once	TRBD1	TRBV28	TRBJ1-2	CASSLGTGGGYGYTF	TGTGCCAGCAGTTTAGGGACAGGGGGCGGTTATGGCTACACCTTC
-	-	TRBV15	TRBJ1-5	CATSMWGDSNQPQHF	TGTGCCACCAGCATGTGGGGGGATAGCAATCAGCCCCAGCATTTT
few	TRBD1	TRBV19	TRBJ1-6	CASRLRDRVNSPLHF	TGTGCCAGTAGACTAAGGGACAGGGTGAATTCACCCCTCCACTTT
-	-	TRBV11-1	TRBJ2-1	CASSLEPRGEQFF	TGTGCCAGCAGCTTAGAGCCCCGGGGGGAGCAGTTCTTC
few	TRBD2	TRBV9	TRBJ2-3	CASSVGDYLPTDTQYF	TGTGCCAGCAGCGTGGGGGACTACCTTCCCACAGATACGCAGTATTTT
-	-	TRBV11-1	TRBJ2-1	CASSPLQGNEQFF	TGTGCCAGCAGCCCCCTGCAGGGCAATGAGCAGTTCTTC
-	-	TRBV10-3	TRBJ1-1	CAIRYRDDTEAFF	TGTGCCATCCGGTACAGGGATGACACTGAAGCTTTCTTT
-	-	TRBV4-1	TRBJ1-4	CASSQDPTVMNEKLFF	TGCGCCAGCAGCCAAGACCCAACAGTAATGAATGAAAAACTGTTTTTT
-	-	TRBV18	TRBJ1-2	CASSPPLQNGYTF	TGTGCCAGCTCACCACCATTACAGAATGGCTACACCTTC
-	TRBD1	TRBV7-9	TRBJ2-6	CAGQGTLSGANVLTF	TGTGCCGGACAGGGGACTCTCTCTGGGGCCAACGTCCTGACTTTC